The TCR beta chain under discussion was sequenced for a study of T-cell memory formation after mild COVID-19. Trimming took 7 bases from V and 6 from J; bases not matched to a gene: 9. The CDR3 spans 14 residues. Germline assignment: CDR1 MNHEY and CDR2 SVGEGT. There are many counts of this clonotype. TCRdb used MiXCR to reprocess the 5' RACE reads, holding one entry per CDR3 protein. The sample records about 200,000 distinct CDR3 sequences, over 9.5% being singletons. The genes are TRBV6-2 or TRBV6-3 and TRBJ1-5; 7 nucleotides agree with TRBD1. The sequence was collected from a man aged 18 to 29 who had mild COVID-19 (a few samples of this study predate the infection). Cell type and time point are not known. The material sequenced was PBMCs or a T cell subset sorted from them (not recorded which). CDR3 residues: CASNRQGGSQPQHF. In DNA form, the CDR3 reads TGTGCCAGCAACAGACAGGGCGGGAGTCAGCCCCAGCATTTT.